This note documents a single T cell receptor (beta chain) sequence. The antigen is not known. This sample stems from a study of T cell repertoires in cytomegalovirus infection. Study-wide background: It was recently identified HLA-C-restricted and well-studied HLA-B-restricted CMV epitopes that the study used. Public TCR beta signatures indicated both CMV infection and matching HLA type.

The germline V gene encodes CDR1 SGHDT and CDR2 YYEEEE. The CDR3 has 11 amino acids. Trimming took 4 bases from V and 6 from J, leaving 8 bases between them. Notes on the study in general: Dominating the ex vivo response were TCR beta clonotypes that were CMV-specific and HLA-C-restricted. Adding up the frequency of public TCR beta families identified people who carried CMV plus the relevant HLA.

One entry per CDR3 protein, called by TCRdb with MiXCR from the reads. This table holds a few hundred thousand distinct CDR3 sequences, roughly 43% found once. J is TRBJ2-7 and V is TRBV5-6, with a tentative D call TRBD1 (5 bases). The specimen was cultured PBMCs, collected from culture after CMV antigen stimulation. This TCR came from a human donor in good health (CMV status not recorded). Some clones in this sample may be carry-over from other donors' samples. The CDR3: CASSIQGEQYF. CDR3 nucleotides: TGTGCCAGCAGCATCCAGGGCGAGCAGTACTTC.